The 26 T cell receptor beta chains presented below share a single source sample, sequenced in a study of shared clonotypes between healthy human individuals (dated by TCRdb to 2018 to 2020). The protocol used for the library was the immunoSEQ multiplex PCR assay. TCRdb limited this immuneACCESS table to in-frame rearrangements with V and J called. A share of clones is missing; checked studies link under half to unresolved V genes, and the rest is unexplained. A total of millions of clones appear in this sample, about 94% of them only once. In total, the top ten clones hold about 1.1% of the sample. CD8 naive samples were CD45RO-negative cells positively selected for CCR7, giving a CD45RA+CCR7+ population that excluded TemRA cells. Source material: naive CD8+ T cells sorted from blood. Read against the paper, the sample's cell subset or site label means: CD45RA+CCR7+. These receptors were taken from a man between 18 and 29 years old in good health.

A single count supports this clone. This same CDR3 is encoded by further DNA sequences in the sample. J is TRBJ2-7 and V is TRBV19, with D perhaps given as TRBD1 or TRBD2 (5 bases each). Germline values: CDR1 LNHDA, CDR2 SQIVND (reference sequence). This CDR3 contains 14 residues. V lost 1 base and J 0 bases, leaving 7 bases between the germline ends. The CDR3 DNA sequence: TGTGCCAGTAGTATAGGGGACGGCTCCTACGAGCAGTACTTC. It specifies CASSIGDGSYEQYF.

The chain employs TRBV6-5 and TRBJ1-1; the D is unclear. The CDR3 runs to 14 residues. V lost 3 bases and J lost 4, with 12 bases in between. Germline CDR1 MNHEY, CDR2 SVGAGI. For the CDR3, the DNA is TGTGCCAGCAGTTATGAAGGCTGGGGCACTGAAGCTTTCTTT. It encodes CASSYEGWGTEAFF.

In its sample, this clone was seen a few times. The chain links TRBV7-8 to TRBJ2-7; 7 bases align to TRBD2. In germline, CDR1 is SGHVS, CDR2 FQNEAQ. This CDR3 region has 13 residues. With V trimmed by 4 bases and J by 6 bases, 6 bases remained unmatched. This chain's CDR3 is CASSSPGEGEQYF. The CDR3 region has the DNA TGTGCCAGCAGCTCACCGGGGGAGGGCGAGCAGTACTTC. The full variable domain, in which reference TRBV7-8 and TRBJ2-7 provide the parts outside the CDR3, is GAGVSQSPRYKVAKRGQDVALRCDPISGHVSLFWYQQALGQGPEFLTYFQNEAQLDKSGLPSDRFFAERPEGSVSTLKIQRTQQEDSAVYLCASSSPGEGEQYFGPGTRLTVT.

For the CDR3, the DNA is TGTGCCAGCAGGGTAGCGGGAGAGGGCACAGATACGCAGTATTTT. It is translated as CASRVAGEGTDTQYF. The chain joins TRBV6-6 to TRBJ2-3; 9 bases line up with TRBD2. With V trimmed by 6 bases and J by 1 base, 5 bases remained unmatched. Germline V lookup: CDR1 MNHNY, CDR2 SVGAGI (reference sequence). The CDR3 length is 15 residues.

J is TRBJ2-1 and V is TRBV29-1; no reliable D call. Trimming left V 6 bases short and J 5 bases short, with 5 bases between. Looked up from germline, CDR1 is SQVTM and CDR2 is ANQGSEA. The CDR3 totals 10 residues. CDR3 protein: CSVTNNEQFF. In nucleotides, the CDR3 is TGCAGCGTCACCAACAATGAGCAGTTCTTC.

The chain links TRBV5-4 to TRBJ2-5; 7 positions match TRBD2. The J segment lost 1 base and the V segment lost 4 bases, leaving 4 bases of the junction unmatched. This CDR3 has 14 residues. The V gene's germline CDR1 is SGHNT and CDR2 YYREEE (reference sequence). The chain's CDR3 is CASSVGGFQETQYF. The CDR3 bases are TGTGCCAGCAGCGTCGGGGGGTTCCAAGAGACCCAGTACTTC.

This clone was counted once. The chain couples TRBV5-1 to TRBJ2-1; 12 nucleotides line up with TRBD2. After removal of 0 bases from V and 4 bases from J, the junction contained 8 bases not matched to a gene. Germline CDR1 reads SGHRS; CDR2 reads YFSETQ. The CDR3 extends over 18 amino acids. For the CDR3, the DNA is TGCGCCAGCAGCTTGGCCTCGACTAGCGGGGGCGAGTACAATGAGCAGTTCTTC. Translation: CASSLASTSGGEYNEQFF.

The V call is TRBV5-4, the J call TRBJ2-1; 9 bases match TRBD2. Germline CDR1 is SGHNT and CDR2 is YYREEE (reference sequence). V shed 5 bases and J 3 bases; nucleotides not matched to a gene: 9. The CDR3 has 16 amino acids. For the CDR3, the DNA is TGTGCCAGCAGTCCGGACCCTAGCGGGATCTACAATGAGCAGTTCTTC. Protein: CASSPDPSGIYNEQFF. The full variable domain, in which reference TRBV5-4 and TRBJ2-1 provide the parts outside the CDR3, is ETGVTQSPTHLIKTRGQQVTLRCSSQSGHNTVSWYQQALGQGPQFIFQYYREEENGRGNFPPRFSGLQFPNYSSELNVNALELDDSALYLCASSPDPSGIYNEQFFGPGTRLTVL.

The chain links TRBV4-3 to TRBJ1-4; D is unclear. There are 15 residues in the CDR3. V gave up 4 bases and J gave up 0 bases, with 9 bases separating them. Germline V gene lookup returns CDR1 LGHNA and CDR2 YSLEER. CDR3 residues: CASSPRPATNEKLFF. CDR3 coding DNA: TGCGCCAGCAGCCCACGACCGGCAACTAATGAAAAACTGTTTTTT.

The chain combines TRBV9 with TRBJ1-1; possibly TRBD1 for D (5 bases). Germline loops: CDR1 SGDLS, CDR2 YYNGEE. V gave up 3 bases and J gave up 1 base, with 16 bases separating them. The CDR3 has 16 residues. CDR3 nucleotides: TGTGCCAGCAGCGCCTCCGGGACCTATACGAACACTGAAGCTTTCTTT. Amino acid sequence: CASSASGTYTNTEAFF.

The V call is TRBV5-1, the J call TRBJ2-6; 11 nucleotides match TRBD2. This CDR3 comprises 18 residues. In germline, CDR1 is SGHRS, CDR2 YFSETQ. The V segment lost 4 bases and the J segment 0 bases; nucleotides outside the gene matches: 6. The CDR3 protein is CASSHIAGGYSGANVLTF. CDR3 nucleotide sequence: TGCGCCAGCAGCCACATAGCGGGAGGGTACTCTGGGGCCAACGTCCTGACTTTC.

V gene TRBV5-6 combines with J gene TRBJ2-6, with a possible D match to TRBD1 (5 bases). Germline loops: CDR1 SGHDT, CDR2 YYEEEE. The CDR3 totals 16 residues. V gave up 2 bases and J gave up 0 bases, with 9 bases separating them. The CDR3 coding sequence is TGTGCCAGCAGCTTCCCAGGGCCCTCTGGGGCCAACGTCCTGACTTTC. Translated, it gives CASSFPGPSGANVLTF.

Note on this clone: The same CDR3 can be traced to other DNA sequences in this sample. The CDR3 region has the DNA TGTGCCAGCAGCCTCCCACTCGGCGAGCAGTACTTC. As protein: CASSLPLGEQYF. The V call is TRBV7-9, the J call TRBJ2-7; D not certain. The CDR3 is 12 residues long. The V gene lost 5 bases and the J gene lost 6 bases, with 11 bases spanning the gap. Looked up from germline, CDR1 is SEHNR and CDR2 is FQNEAQ (reference sequence).

This clone was recorded only once. The rearrangement links TRBV7-8 to TRBJ2-1, with D perhaps TRBD1 or TRBD2 (5 bases each). Germline CDR1 is SGHVS and CDR2 is FQNEAQ. V was shortened by 3 bases and J by 4 bases, with 16 bases between the two germline ends. This CDR3 has 16 residues. Here the CDR3 DNA reads TGTGCCAGCAGCTTCGGGGCCACGAACCGGTACAATGAGCAGTTCTTC. Protein: CASSFGATNRYNEQFF. Filled out from reference TRBV7-8 and TRBJ2-1, the complete variable domain reads GAGVSQSPRYKVAKRGQDVALRCDPISGHVSLFWYQQALGQGPEFLTYFQNEAQLDKSGLPSDRFFAERPEGSVSTLKIQRTQQEDSAVYLCASSFGATNRYNEQFFGPGTRLTVL.

A word on this clone: The sample contains more than one DNA sequence encoding this CDR3. This chain uses TRBV27 with TRBJ2-1; D is possibly TRBD2 (6 bases). CDR1 and CDR2 from the germline V gene are MNHEY and SMNVEV (reference sequence). The CDR3 loop spans 14 amino acids. The V end was cut by 2 bases, the J end by 3 bases, with 8 bases between. In DNA, the CDR3 is TGTGCCAGCAGTTTACGAGCGGGCTACAATGAGCAGTTCTTC. Amino acid sequence: CASSLRAGYNEQFF.

The chain is built from TRBV7-8 and TRBJ2-7, with TRBD2 as a possible D gene (5 bases). Germline lookup yields CDR1 SGHVS and CDR2 FQNEAQ. Deletions cut 1 base from V and 7 bases from J, with 17 bases between. This CDR3 has 15 amino acids. The CDR3: CASSLVGSDSGEQYF. As DNA, the CDR3 is TGTGCCAGCAGCTTAGTTGGGAGTGACTCCGGGGAGCAGTACTTC.

The rearrangement links TRBV10-3 to TRBJ2-7, with 11 positions matching TRBD1. The CDR3 totals 12 residues. V lost 10 bases to trimming and J lost 4 bases; unmatched junction nucleotides: 3. The germline CDR1 and CDR2 sequences are ENHRY and SYGVKD. CDR3 nucleotide sequence: TGTGCCAGTCGGGACAGGGGGTACGAGCAGTACTTC. Translating it yields CASRDRGYEQYF.

This sequence joins TRBV28 and TRBJ1-1; D unclear. The V end lost 6 bases, the J end lost 5 bases, and 7 bases lay between the germline ends. The V gene's germline CDR1 is MDHEN and CDR2 SYDVKM. This CDR3 has 11 amino acids. The CDR3 sequence: CASRGGTEAFF. DNA for the CDR3: TGTGCCAGCAGAGGAGGGACTGAAGCTTTCTTT.

The gene calls are TRBV7-9 and TRBJ2-7; the D gene is possibly TRBD2 (6 bases). Trimming left V 1 base short and J 0 bases short, with 16 bases between. CDR1 is SEHNR and CDR2 is FQNEAQ in the germline V gene (reference sequence). The CDR3 runs to 17 residues. CDR3 coding DNA: TGTGCCAGCAGCTTAGACGAGGAGGGCAGCAGCTCCTACGAGCAGTACTTC. Amino acid sequence: CASSLDEEGSSSYEQYF.

V usage is TRBV13 and J usage is TRBJ1-2, with 10 nucleotides matching TRBD1. J lost 6 bases, V lost 0 bases, and 7 bases had no gene match. Germline-derived CDR1 and CDR2 are PRHDT and FYEKMQ (reference sequence). This CDR3 has 16 amino acids. The CDR3 sequence is CASSLGTGGALDGYTF. Here the CDR3 DNA reads TGTGCCAGCAGCTTAGGGACAGGGGGCGCTCTGGATGGCTACACCTTC.

The chain has TRBV9 and TRBJ1-2, with 8 positions matching TRBD1. The CDR3 spans 15 residues. J was trimmed by 8 bases and V by 1 base; bases with no gene match: 10. The V gene's germline CDR1 is SGDLS and CDR2 YYNGEE. This chain's CDR3 is CASSVTGGPFYGYTF. Here the CDR3 DNA reads TGTGCCAGCAGCGTAACAGGGGGACCCTTCTACGGCTACACCTTC.

DNA for the CDR3: TGTGCCAGCAGCTCCTCCGGGACAGCCCAAGAGACCCAGTACTTC. This sequence encodes CASSSSGTAQETQYF. The chain combines TRBV13 with TRBJ2-5, with 7 bases aligning to TRBD1. Germline lookup yields CDR1 PRHDT and CDR2 FYEKMQ (reference sequence). V lost 4 bases to trimming and J lost 1 base; unmatched junction nucleotides: 6. The length of the CDR3 is 15 residues. The full variable domain, completed using reference TRBV13 and TRBJ2-5, is AAGVIQSPRHLIKEKRETATLKCYPIPRHDTVYWYQQGPGQDPQFLISFYEKMQSDKGSIPDRFSAQQFSDYHSELNMSSLELGDSALYFCASSSSGTAQETQYFGPGTRLLVL.

Note on this clone: The junction shows a germline mismatch at one end, possibly a read error. The gene calls are TRBV10-1 and TRBJ2-7; D perhaps matches TRBD1 (5 bases). This CDR3 region has 10 residues. The germline V gene has CDR1 WNHNN and CDR2 SYGVQD (reference sequence). CDR3 DNA: TGCGCCAGCAGTGTTCCAGGGAATTCCTTC. It codes for CASSVPGNSF.

In this sample, this clone turned up once. The chain is built from TRBV27 and TRBJ2-1; 8 bases align to TRBD2. Trimming took 5 bases from V and 9 from J; bases not matched to a gene: 9. This CDR3 comprises 14 residues. The V gene's germline CDR1 is MNHEY and CDR2 SMNVEV (reference sequence). CDR3 in DNA: TGTGCCAGCAGTCCTCGAGGGGCGGGAGGTGAGCAGTTCTTC. It is translated as CASSPRGAGGEQFF.

V gene TRBV5-1 combines with J gene TRBJ1-1; TRBD1 is a possible D gene (6 bases). CDR3 length equals 16 residues. Germline lookup yields CDR1 SGHRS and CDR2 YFSETQ. Trimming stripped 4 bases from V and 0 bases from J, with 16 bases between. DNA for the CDR3: TGCGCCAGCAGCAAGGACAGAGCCGGGGTGAACACTGAAGCTTTCTTT. This sequence encodes CASSKDRAGVNTEAFF.

As regards this clone: Other DNA sequences in the sample encode the same CDR3. The rearrangement links TRBV13 to TRBJ1-2; D possibly corresponds to TRBD1 (5 bases). Trimming stripped 0 bases from V and 2 bases from J, with 7 bases between. The V gene's germline CDR1 is PRHDT and CDR2 FYEKMQ (reference sequence). The CDR3 totals 14 residues. The CDR3, as DNA: TGTGCCAGCAGCTTAGGCGGGGGGAACTATGGCTACACCTTC. As protein: CASSLGGGNYGYTF.